These T cell receptor beta chains were read from a single sample in a study of Ad26.COV2.S vaccination and SARS-CoV-2 variants. Sequencing was performed with immunoSEQ multiplex PCR; in TCRdb, only in-frame clones are kept and a portion is missing. In the table there are 400,000 to 450,000 clones, around nine tenths of which are singletons. The sample in question was peripheral blood, obtained in a trial of Ad26.COV2.S vaccine versus placebo. These receptors came from a person between 18 and 59 years old who received the Ad26.COV2.S COVID-19 vaccine or a placebo. CDR3s include the opening cysteine and the closing phenylalanine or tryptophan. Each record gives: J gene, D gene, V gene, CDR3 DNA, CDR3 protein. D genes are given only for firm matches.

TRBJ1-2 | - | TRBV6-5 | TGTGCCAGCAGTCGGGGGGGGCAGGGCTTCTATGGCTACACCTTC | CASSRGGQGFYGYTF
TRBJ2-1 | - | TRBV13 | TGTGCCAGCAGCTTCCGGCGGGACTCCTACAATGAGCAGTTCTTC | CASSFRRDSYNEQFF
TRBJ1-2 | TRBD1 | TRBV4-3 | TGCGCCAGCAGCCGAGGACAGGGGGATGGCTACACCTTC | CASSRGQGDGYTF
TRBJ1-2 | TRBD1 | TRBV29-1 | TGCAGCGCGGGGACAGCCTATGGCTACACCTTC | CSAGTAYGYTF
TRBJ2-1 | - | TRBV3-1/TRBV3-2 | TGTGCCAGTACCTTGCTGGGAGGGACCAGGGGGGCCTACAATGAGCAGTTCTTC | CASTLLGGTRGAYNEQFF
TRBJ2-5 | - | TRBV5-4 | TGTGCCAGCAGCACGGTAGCGGAACAAGAGACCCAGTACTTC | CASSTVAEQETQYF
TRBJ2-5 | TRBD2 | TRBV12-5 | TGTGCTAGTGGTTTCTTGTCTAGCGGGAAATCGGAGACCCAGTACTTC | CASGFLSSGKSETQYF
TRBJ1-2 | - | TRBV11-2 | TGTGCCAGCAGCTTAGAGGCAGGGCCTAACTATGGCTACACCTTC | CASSLEAGPNYGYTF
TRBJ2-1 | - | TRBV5-4 | TGTGCCAGCAGCTTGGGGGTTTCTAGCCGTGACAATGAGCAGTTCTTC | CASSLGVSSRDNEQFF
TRBJ2-6 | - | TRBV18 | TGTGCCAGCTCACCACCTGCCGGGGCCAACGTCCTGACTTTC | CASSPPAGANVLTF
TRBJ1-1 | - | TRBV20-1 | TGCAGTGCTCTAAGGAGCACTGAAGCTTTCTTT | CSALRSTEAFF
TRBJ2-2 | - | TRBV4-3 | TGCGCCAGCAGACATCTCGGGGGATTAAACACCGGGGAGCTGTTTTTT | CASRHLGGLNTGELFF
TRBJ2-7 | TRBD2 | TRBV4-3 | TGCGCCAGCAGCCAATTTTCACAGGCGCCAGGGCTAGCGGACTCCTACGAGCAGTACTTC | CASSQFSQAPGLADSYEQYF
TRBJ2-2 | - | TRBV5-6 | TGTGCCAGCAGCTTGGTAGGCAGGGAAGAGCTGTTTTTT | CASSLVGREELFF
TRBJ2-3 | TRBD2 | TRBV19 | TGTGCCTCAAAATCAGCGGGAGGGCATACAGATACGCAGTATTTT | CASKSAGGHTDTQYF
TRBJ2-7 | - | TRBV29-1 | TGCAGCGCTGGGCACCCGAGCTCCTACGAGCAGTACTTC | CSAGHPSSYEQYF
TRBJ2-3 | - | TRBV5-6 | TGTGCCAGCAGCTGGGGACGAGGCACAGATACGCAGTATTTT | CASSWGRGTDTQYF
TRBJ2-1 | - | TRBV6-2/TRBV6-3 | TGTGCCAGCAGTTACTCTGAGCCCGGAAAAACCGTTAATGAGCAGTTCTTC | CASSYSEPGKTVNEQFF
TRBJ2-7 | - | TRBV5-5 | TGTGCCAGCAGCCCCGTGAAGGGACCCCCCGAGCAGTACTTC | CASSPVKGPPEQYF
TRBJ2-1 | TRBD2 | TRBV18 | TGTGCCAGCTCACGGCGGGAGGGTTACAATGAGCAGTTCTTC | CASSRREGYNEQFF
TRBJ1-1 | - | TRBV5-5 | TGTGCCAGCAGCTTATCTCAGGGAGCTTTCTTT | CASSLSQGAFF
TRBJ2-3 | TRBD1 | TRBV2 | TGTGCCAGCAGTGTCACCGGGACAGACCCAGATACGCAGTATTTT | CASSVTGTDPDTQYF